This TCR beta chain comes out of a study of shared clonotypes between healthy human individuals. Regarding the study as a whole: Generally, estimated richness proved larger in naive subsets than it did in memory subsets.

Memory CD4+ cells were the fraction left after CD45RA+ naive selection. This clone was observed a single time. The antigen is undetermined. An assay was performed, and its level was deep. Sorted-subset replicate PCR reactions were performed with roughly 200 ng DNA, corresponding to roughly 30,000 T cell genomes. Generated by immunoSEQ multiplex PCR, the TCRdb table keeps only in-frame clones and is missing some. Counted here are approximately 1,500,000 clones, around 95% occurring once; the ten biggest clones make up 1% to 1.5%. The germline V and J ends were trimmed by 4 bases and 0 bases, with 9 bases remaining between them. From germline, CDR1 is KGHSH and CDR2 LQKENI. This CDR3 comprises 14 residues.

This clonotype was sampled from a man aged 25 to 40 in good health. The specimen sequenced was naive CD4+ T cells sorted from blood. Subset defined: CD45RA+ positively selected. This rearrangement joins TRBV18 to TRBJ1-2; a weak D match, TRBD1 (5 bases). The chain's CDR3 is CASSRDATNYGYTF. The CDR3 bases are TGTGCCAGCTCACGGGACGCCACTAACTATGGCTACACCTTC.